This T cell receptor (beta chain) was identified during a study of control samples from healthy donors and cancer patients. Germline V gives CDR1 SGHTA, CDR2 FQGNSA. The length of the CDR3 is 15 residues. The V segment lost 5 bases and the J segment 1 base; nucleotides outside the gene matches: 7. Sequencing used immunoSEQ multiplex PCR; TCRdb keeps in-frame clones, though not all of them. The data hold 150,000 or so clones, with 70% to 90% observed a single time. V is TRBV7-2 and J is TRBJ1-1; 7 nucleotides align to TRBD1. Sequencing input: blood. This sequence originates from a young man in good health. The CDR3 region is CASSTHRGENTEAFF. In DNA, the CDR3 is TGTGCCAGCAGCACCCACAGGGGTGAGAACACTGAAGCTTTCTTT.